A selection of T cell receptor beta chains follows, all from one sample in a study of shared clonotypes between healthy human individuals. TCRdb's copy holds only in-frame clones and misses some; the assay was immunoSEQ multiplex PCR. Of around 500,000 clones listed, 75% to 85% are singletons. Material: PBMCs. Source of these receptors: a woman between 40 and 55 years old in good health. Some clones in this sample may be carry-over from other donors' samples. Both conserved end residues are part of each CDR3. The order of the fields is CDR3 protein, CDR3 DNA, D gene, clone size, CDR3 length, J gene, V gene. D genes are given only for firm matches. Clone size, where shown, is once, few, many, or a class for clones that have expanded.

cdr3_aa: CASSPNRGQAGELFF; cdr3_nt: TGTGCCAGCAGCCCCAACAGGGGGCAGGCCGGGGAGCTGTTTTTT; d_call: TRBD1; clone_size: NA; cdr3_length: 15; j_call: TRBJ2-2; v_call: TRBV7-2
cdr3_aa: CASSPSRSGQETQYF; cdr3_nt: TGCGCCAGCAGCCCGTCACGTAGCGGCCAAGAGACCCAGTACTTC; d_call: NA; clone_size: NA; cdr3_length: 15; j_call: TRBJ2-5; v_call: TRBV5-1
cdr3_aa: CASSSQWGPYNEQFF; cdr3_nt: TGTGCCAGCAGCTCCCAGTGGGGGCCCTACAATGAGCAGTTCTTC; d_call: NA; clone_size: NA; cdr3_length: 15; j_call: TRBJ2-1; v_call: TRBV7-3
cdr3_aa: CASSLGRDSFYNEQFF; cdr3_nt: TGTGCCAGCAGCTTAGGGAGGGACTCCTTCTACAATGAGCAGTTCTTC; d_call: NA; clone_size: once; cdr3_length: 16; j_call: TRBJ2-1; v_call: TRBV7-2
cdr3_aa: CASTMGRAPVTEAFF; cdr3_nt: TGTGCCAGCACTATGGGGCGGGCCCCGGTGACTGAAGCTTTCTTT; d_call: NA; clone_size: NA; cdr3_length: 15; j_call: TRBJ1-1; v_call: TRBV6-1
cdr3_aa: CASSWTSGSLRKETQYF; cdr3_nt: TGTGCCAGCAGCTGGACTAGCGGGAGTCTTAGGAAAGAGACCCAGTACTTC; d_call: TRBD2; clone_size: once; cdr3_length: 17; j_call: TRBJ2-5; v_call: TRBV5-4
cdr3_aa: CASSSTGGRTEAFF; cdr3_nt: TGTGCCAGCAGTTCCACAGGGGGAAGGACTGAAGCTTTCTTT; d_call: TRBD1; clone_size: NA; cdr3_length: 14; j_call: TRBJ1-1; v_call: TRBV11-2
cdr3_aa: CASSPPGEATYEQYF; cdr3_nt: TGTGCCAGCAGCCCTCCGGGGGAGGCGACCTACGAGCAGTACTTC; d_call: NA; clone_size: few; cdr3_length: 15; j_call: TRBJ2-7; v_call: TRBV28
cdr3_aa: CASSLDQAGANVLTF; cdr3_nt: TGTGCCAGCTCACTTGACCAGGCTGGGGCCAACGTCCTGACTTTC; d_call: NA; clone_size: NA; cdr3_length: 15; j_call: TRBJ2-6; v_call: TRBV18
cdr3_aa: CASSEFALAGTDTQYF; cdr3_nt: TGCGCCAGCAGTGAGTTCGCACTAGCGGGAACAGATACGCAGTATTTT; d_call: TRBD2; clone_size: NA; cdr3_length: 16; j_call: TRBJ2-3; v_call: TRBV10-1
cdr3_aa: CASTRTSGPYEQYF; cdr3_nt: TGCGCCAGCACCCGGACTAGCGGACCCTACGAGCAGTACTTC; d_call: TRBD2; clone_size: NA; cdr3_length: 14; j_call: TRBJ2-7; v_call: TRBV10-2
cdr3_aa: CASSLEAGDQPQHF; cdr3_nt: TGTGCCAGCAGCTTGGAGGCAGGTGATCAGCCCCAGCATTTT; d_call: NA; clone_size: NA; cdr3_length: 14; j_call: TRBJ1-5; v_call: TRBV5-5
cdr3_aa: CASRLANGRDRARLNTEAFF; cdr3_nt: TGTGCAAGTCGCTTAGCTAACGGCCGGGACAGGGCCCGTTTGAACACTGAAGCTTTCTTT; d_call: NA; clone_size: NA; cdr3_length: 20; j_call: TRBJ1-1; v_call: TRBV12-2
cdr3_aa: CASSVRTGGEETQYF; cdr3_nt: TGTGCCAGCAGCGTGCGGACAGGGGGCGAGGAGACCCAGTACTTC; d_call: TRBD1; clone_size: NA; cdr3_length: 15; j_call: TRBJ2-5; v_call: TRBV7-9
cdr3_aa: CASSSRTGRSYNEQFF; cdr3_nt: TGTGCCAGCAGCTCACGAACAGGGCGCTCCTACAATGAGCAGTTCTTC; d_call: NA; clone_size: NA; cdr3_length: 16; j_call: TRBJ2-1; v_call: TRBV7-3
cdr3_aa: CASSRQNYGYTF; cdr3_nt: TGTGCCAGCAGTCGACAAAACTATGGCTACACCTTC; d_call: NA; clone_size: NA; cdr3_length: 12; j_call: TRBJ1-2; v_call: TRBV6-1
cdr3_aa: CAISETFTEAFF; cdr3_nt: TGTGCCATCAGTGAGACCTTCACTGAAGCTTTCTTT; d_call: NA; clone_size: NA; cdr3_length: 12; j_call: TRBJ1-1; v_call: TRBV10-3
cdr3_aa: CASSRAGSSYEQYF; cdr3_nt: TGTGCCAGCAGCCGAGCGGGAAGCTCCTACGAGCAGTACTTC; d_call: TRBD2; clone_size: NA; cdr3_length: 14; j_call: TRBJ2-7; v_call: TRBV7-2
cdr3_aa: CASSDGSTDTQYF; cdr3_nt: TGTGCCAGCAGCGACGGGAGCACAGATACGCAGTATTTT; d_call: NA; clone_size: once; cdr3_length: 13; j_call: TRBJ2-3; v_call: TRBV9
cdr3_aa: CATSPVVQPPNEQYF; cdr3_nt: TGTGCCACCAGCCCTGTAGTACAGCCCCCCAATGAGCAGTACTTC; d_call: NA; clone_size: NA; cdr3_length: 15; j_call: TRBJ2-7; v_call: TRBV15
cdr3_aa: CAWSVMGAGPIKNIQYF; cdr3_nt: TGTGCCTGGAGTGTTATGGGGGCGGGACCGATTAAAAACATTCAGTACTTC; d_call: NA; clone_size: few; cdr3_length: 17; j_call: TRBJ2-4; v_call: TRBV30
cdr3_aa: CASSQDGGTGVDGYTF; cdr3_nt: TGTGCCAGCAGCCAAGATGGGGGGACAGGGGTCGATGGCTACACCTTC; d_call: TRBD1; clone_size: NA; cdr3_length: 16; j_call: TRBJ1-2; v_call: TRBV4-2
cdr3_aa: CASRRRRTSNNEQFF; cdr3_nt: TGTGCCAGCAGGCGGAGAAGGACTAGTAACAATGAGCAGTTCTTC; d_call: TRBD2; clone_size: NA; cdr3_length: 15; j_call: TRBJ2-1; v_call: TRBV6-9
cdr3_aa: CASSLGVSSYEQYF; cdr3_nt: TGTGCCAGCAGCTTGGGGGTTAGCTCCTACGAGCAGTACTTC; d_call: NA; clone_size: NA; cdr3_length: 14; j_call: TRBJ2-7; v_call: TRBV5-6
cdr3_aa: CASSSDGNTDTQYF; cdr3_nt: TGTGCCAGCAGCTCGGACGGGAACACAGATACGCAGTATTTT; d_call: NA; clone_size: many; cdr3_length: 14; j_call: TRBJ2-3; v_call: TRBV7-2
cdr3_aa: CATSTGTTLHF; cdr3_nt: TGTGCCACCAGCACGGGGACAACCCTCCACTTT; d_call: NA; clone_size: NA; cdr3_length: 11; j_call: TRBJ1-6; v_call: TRBV15
cdr3_aa: CASSQGLSGLRAEQYF; cdr3_nt: TGCGCCAGCAGCCAGGGATTATCGGGACTCCGGGCCGAGCAGTACTTC; d_call: NA; clone_size: many; cdr3_length: 16; j_call: TRBJ2-7; v_call: TRBV4-3
cdr3_aa: CASLLRGADTQYF; cdr3_nt: TGTGCCAGCCTTCTCAGGGGCGCAGATACGCAGTATTTT; d_call: NA; clone_size: NA; cdr3_length: 13; j_call: TRBJ2-3; v_call: TRBV6-1